One sample yielded the 20 T cell receptor beta chains listed below, sequenced in a study of T cell repertoires in cytomegalovirus infection. In TCRdb, the reads were re-called with MiXCR into one record per CDR3 protein. The top ten hold around 4% of the sample, which has hundreds of thousands of distinct CDR3 sequences, more than 8% seen once. The sequencing sample was made of PBMCs. Receptors originate from a human donor in good health (CMV status not recorded). Some clones in this sample may be carry-over from other donors' samples.

This clonotype has just a few counts. The V gene is TRBV6-5, the J gene TRBJ1-1; D is unclear. This CDR3 comprises 14 residues. Germline V gene sequence: CDR1 MNHEY, CDR2 SVGAGI. Trimming removed 6 bases from V and 3 bases from J, with 14 bases in between. As DNA, the CDR3 is TGTGCCAGCAGCTTCCAAAACAGATACACTGAAGCTTTCTTT. Protein sequence: CASSFQNRYTEAFF.

This clonotype has at least ten counts. CDR3 protein: CASSLAPRTYNEQFF. CDR3 bases: TGTGCCAGCAGCTTAGCTCCCCGGACCTACAATGAGCAGTTCTTC. This chain joins TRBV7-2 and TRBJ2-1; D is unclear. The CDR3 contains 15 residues. V dropped 0 bases and J dropped 2 bases, with 8 bases sitting between them. Looked up from germline, CDR1 is SGHTA and CDR2 is FQGNSA. Based on the CDR3 plus reference TRBV7-2 and TRBJ2-1, the full variable domain is GAGVSQSPSNKVTEKGKDVELRCDPISGHTALYWYRQSLGQGLEFLIYFQGNSAPDKSGLPSDRFSAERTGGSVSTLTIQRTQQEDSAVYLCASSLAPRTYNEQFFGPGTRLTVL.

In this sample, this clonotype turned up once. Mismatch with germline at one junction end may stem from a read error. V usage is TRBV6-5 and J usage is TRBJ2-1, with D unclear. Germline CDR1 is MNHEY and CDR2 is SVGAGI. The CDR3 runs to 13 residues. In DNA form, the CDR3 reads TGTGTCAGCAGTTACTCCTCCTACAATGAGCAGTTCTTC. Protein sequence: CVSSYSSYNEQFF.

The CDR3 nucleotides are TGTGCCAGCAGCAAATATCGAACCCCAACCGGGACTAAAGAGACCCAGTACTTC. It yields the protein CASSKYRTPTGTKETQYF. The chain carries TRBV27 and TRBJ2-5, with 7 nucleotides matching TRBD2. The V segment lost 6 bases and the J segment 3 bases; nucleotides outside the gene matches: 19. There are 18 residues in the CDR3. The germline V gene encodes CDR1 MNHEY and CDR2 SMNVEV (reference sequence).

The chain employs TRBV20-1 and TRBJ2-5; D tentatively fits TRBD1 or TRBD2 (5 bases each). V was shortened by 2 bases and J by 5 bases, with 15 bases between the two germline ends. The germline V gene has CDR1 DFQATT and CDR2 SNEGSKA (reference sequence). The CDR3 extends over 14 amino acids. CDR3: CSARSRRGTETQYF. The CDR3 nucleotides are TGCAGTGCTAGATCTCGGAGAGGGACGGAGACCCAGTACTTC.

This clonotype ranks as medium-sized. The chain employs TRBV7-2 and TRBJ2-5; TRBD2 matches 15 bases. This CDR3 contains 16 residues. V lost 5 bases to trimming and J lost 4 bases; unmatched junction nucleotides: 5. CDR1 is SGHTA and CDR2 is FQGNSA in the germline V gene. The CDR3 sequence is CASSVGLAGGRETQYF. DNA for the CDR3: TGTGCCAGCAGCGTGGGACTAGCGGGAGGTCGAGAGACCCAGTACTTC.

In this sample, this clonotype turned up many times. The rearrangement links TRBV6-6 to TRBJ1-5, with D maybe TRBD1 (5 bases). The germline gives CDR1 MNHNY, CDR2 SVGAGI (reference sequence). The CDR3 consists of 15 residues. V lost 6 bases to trimming and J lost 1 base, with 13 bases between them. CDR3 region: CASSQLGDSNQPQHF. The CDR3 bases are TGTGCCAGCAGCCAACTCGGGGACAGCAATCAGCCCCAGCATTTT.

This chain connects TRBV6-2 or TRBV6-3 to TRBJ1-1, with D perhaps TRBD1 (5 bases). V lost 6 bases and J 1 base, leaving 12 bases between the germline ends. The CDR3 length is 14 residues. CDR1 and CDR2 (germline): MNHEY, SVGEGT. For the CDR3, the DNA is TGTGCCAGCAGGTCCACAGGATCGAACACTGAAGCTTTCTTT. Translated, it gives CASRSTGSNTEAFF.

The chain carries TRBV12-3 or TRBV12-4 and TRBJ1-1, with D uncertain. This CDR3 contains 15 residues. The germline V and J ends were trimmed by 2 bases and 0 bases, with 10 bases remaining between them. This CDR3 reads CASSLTRTLNTEAFF. The CDR3 bases are TGTGCCAGCAGTTTAACCCGAACTCTGAACACTGAAGCTTTCTTT.

V gene TRBV7-3 combines with J gene TRBJ1-1; D uncertain. Germline V CDR1 and CDR2: SGHTA, FQGTGA. This CDR3 is 14 amino acids long. V was shortened by 5 bases and J by 6 bases, with 16 bases between the two germline ends. The CDR3 region has the DNA TGTGCCAGCAGCCTCGGGATCTCTAACGCTGAAGCTTTCTTT. It specifies CASSLGISNAEAFF.

This clonotype has ten or more counts. This chain uses TRBV7-2 with TRBJ2-7, with 7 bases identical to TRBD2. The V gene's germline CDR1 is SGHTA and CDR2 FQGNSA. Germline trimming cut 5 bases from V and 1 base from J; bases unmatched to any gene: 8. This CDR3 contains 15 residues. The CDR3 nucleotides are TGTGCCAGCAGCCCCCGGGGAGCGGGATCCTACGAGCAGTACTTC. This translates into CASSPRGAGSYEQYF.

This clonotype was detected many times. In nucleotides, the CDR3 is TGTGCCAGCAGTTTCTTATCCGGGAGTGAGACCCAGTACTTC. Encoded protein: CASSFLSGSETQYF. This chain links TRBV12-3 or TRBV12-4 with TRBJ2-5; D is possibly TRBD2 (6 bases). V lost 3 bases to trimming and J lost 5 bases, with 13 bases between them. This CDR3 is built from 14 residues.

The chain carries TRBV6-1 and TRBJ1-4; 8 nucleotides match TRBD1. V trimming: 1 base; J trimming: 10 bases; junction bases outside the gene matches: 5. CDR3 length: 14 residues. Germline V CDR1 and CDR2: MNHNS, SASEGT. The CDR3: CASSEGTGFGKLFF. Written as DNA, the CDR3 is TGTGCCAGCAGTGAAGGGACAGGGTTCGGAAAACTGTTTTTT.

The chain combines TRBV6-5 with TRBJ1-1, with D maybe TRBD1 (6 bases). CDR1 is MNHEY, CDR2 SVGAGI, per germline. Trimming cost V 6 bases and J 1 base, with 12 bases left between them. There are 14 residues in the CDR3. The CDR3 sequence: CASSKMGQNTEAFF. DNA for the CDR3: TGTGCCAGCAGCAAGATGGGACAGAACACTGAAGCTTTCTTT.

Worth noting for this clonotype: At one boundary the junction diverges from the germline segment, which might be a read error. The chain carries TRBV25-1 and TRBJ1-3; 7 bases are shared with TRBD1. Germline V lookup: CDR1 MGHDK, CDR2 SYGVNS. The CDR3 spans 12 residues. The CDR3 protein is CASSDRGAIRFF. CDR3 sequence (DNA): TGTGCCAGCAGTGACAGGGGGGCTATTAGGTTCTTT.

V and J are TRBV6-2 or TRBV6-3 and TRBJ2-2, with D perhaps TRBD2 (6 bases). V was shortened by 4 bases and J by 6 bases, with 18 bases between the two germline ends. CDR1 MNHEY and CDR2 SVGEGT come from the germline V gene. This CDR3 is built from 16 residues. The CDR3 here is CASSSPGLTLSGELFF. The CDR3 DNA reads TGTGCCAGCAGTTCACCGGGACTGACGCTGTCCGGGGAGCTGTTTTTT.

This chain joins TRBV20-1 and TRBJ2-7; a possible D gene is TRBD2 (6 bases). CDR3 length: 15 amino acids. Germline V gene data show CDR1 as DFQATT and CDR2 as SNEGSKA (reference sequence). Deletions cut 0 bases from V and 2 bases from J, with 14 bases between. The CDR3 DNA is TGCAGTGCTAGAGATAATAGGCGGGATACCTACGAGCAGTACTTC. This gives the protein CSARDNRRDTYEQYF.

In its sample, this clonotype was seen a few times. CDR3 protein: CASSLAWGGGSYNEQFF. The CDR3 coding sequence is TGTGCCAGCAGCTTAGCGTGGGGAGGGGGCTCCTACAATGAGCAGTTCTTC. This chain uses TRBV7-2 with TRBJ2-1; TRBD2 is a possible D gene (7 bases). Per the germline V gene, CDR1 is SGHTA and CDR2 is FQGNSA. The CDR3 consists of 17 residues. Trimming removed 0 bases from V and 0 bases from J, with 12 bases in between. The full variable domain, in which reference TRBV7-2 and TRBJ2-1 provide the parts outside the CDR3, is GAGVSQSPSNKVTEKGKDVELRCDPISGHTALYWYRQSLGQGLEFLIYFQGNSAPDKSGLPSDRFSAERTGGSVSTLTIQRTQQEDSAVYLCASSLAWGGGSYNEQFFGPGTRLTVL.

This clonotype occurred a few times. V is TRBV7-9 and J is TRBJ2-3, with TRBD2 matching over 8 bases. Germline CDR1 reads SEHNR; CDR2 reads FQNEAQ (reference sequence). There are 18 residues in the CDR3. V dropped 4 bases and J dropped 3; count of bases not matched to a gene: 15. Written as DNA, the CDR3 is TGTGCCAGCAGCTCTCGGGTTAGCGGGGCGTCAGGGACAGATACGCAGTATTTT. Translated: CASSSRVSGASGTDTQYF.

In its sample, this clonotype was seen a few times. V and J are TRBV15 and TRBJ1-4; 10 bases agree with TRBD1. V dropped 8 bases and J dropped 4; count of bases not matched to a gene: 10. This CDR3 is built from 16 residues. The germline CDR1 and CDR2 sequences are LNHNV and YYDKDF (reference sequence). The CDR3 region has the DNA TGTGCCACCTCCGCGACAGGGGGCGCGGGTAATGAAAAACTGTTTTTT. Its translation: CATSATGGAGNEKLFF. The whole variable domain, filled in from reference TRBV15 and TRBJ1-4, reads DAMVIQNPRYQVTQFGKPVTLSCSQTLNHNVMYWYQQKSSQAPKLLFHYYDKDFNNEADTPDNFQSRRPNTSFCFLDIRSPGLGDTAMYLCATSATGGAGNEKLFFGSGTQLSVL.